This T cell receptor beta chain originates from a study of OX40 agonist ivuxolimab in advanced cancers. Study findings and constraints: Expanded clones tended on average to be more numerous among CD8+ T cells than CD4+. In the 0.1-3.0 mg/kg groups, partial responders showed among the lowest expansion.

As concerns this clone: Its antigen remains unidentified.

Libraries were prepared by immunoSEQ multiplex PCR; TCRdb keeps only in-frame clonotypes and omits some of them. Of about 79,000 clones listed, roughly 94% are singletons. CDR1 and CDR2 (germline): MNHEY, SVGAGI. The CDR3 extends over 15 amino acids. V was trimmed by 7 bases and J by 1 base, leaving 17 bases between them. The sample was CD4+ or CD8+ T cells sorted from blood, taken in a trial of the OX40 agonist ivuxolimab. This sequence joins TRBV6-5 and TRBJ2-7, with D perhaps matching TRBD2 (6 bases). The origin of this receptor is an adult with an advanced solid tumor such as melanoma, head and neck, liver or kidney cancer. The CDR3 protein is CASTTGSAGSYEQYF. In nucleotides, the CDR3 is TGTGCCAGCACCACAGGCAGCGCGGGGTCCTACGAGCAGTACTTC.